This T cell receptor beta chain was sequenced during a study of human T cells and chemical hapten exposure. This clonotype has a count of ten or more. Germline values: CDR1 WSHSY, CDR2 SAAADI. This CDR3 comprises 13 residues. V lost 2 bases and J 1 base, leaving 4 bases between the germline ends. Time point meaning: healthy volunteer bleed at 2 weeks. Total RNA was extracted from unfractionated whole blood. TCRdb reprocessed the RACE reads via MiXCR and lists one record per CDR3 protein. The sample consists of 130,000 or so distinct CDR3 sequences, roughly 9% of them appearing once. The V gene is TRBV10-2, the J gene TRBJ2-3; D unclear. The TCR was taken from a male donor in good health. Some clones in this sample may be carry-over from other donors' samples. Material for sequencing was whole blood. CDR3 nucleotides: TGCGCCAGCAGTGAGAGGGGCACAGATACGCAGTATTTT. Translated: CASSERGTDTQYF.